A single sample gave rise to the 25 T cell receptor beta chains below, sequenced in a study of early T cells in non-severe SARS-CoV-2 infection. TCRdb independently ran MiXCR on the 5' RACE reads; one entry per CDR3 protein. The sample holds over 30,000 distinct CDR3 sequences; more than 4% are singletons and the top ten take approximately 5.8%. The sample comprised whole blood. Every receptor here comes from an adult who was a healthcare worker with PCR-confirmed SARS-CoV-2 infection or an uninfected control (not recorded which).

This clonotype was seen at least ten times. The CDR3 DNA is TGTGCCAGCAGTCTCCAGGGGATAGATACGCAGTATTTT. As protein: CASSLQGIDTQYF. The chain employs TRBV27 and TRBJ2-3, with a possible D match to TRBD1 (6 bases). V was cut by 5 bases and J by 5 bases, with 11 bases left in between. The V gene's germline CDR1 is MNHEY and CDR2 SMNVEV (reference sequence). The CDR3 extends over 13 amino acids.

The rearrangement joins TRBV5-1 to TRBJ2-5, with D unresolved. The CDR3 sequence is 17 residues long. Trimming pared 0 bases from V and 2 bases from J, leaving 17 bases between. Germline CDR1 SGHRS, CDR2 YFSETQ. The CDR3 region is CASSLGRRAVAQETQYF. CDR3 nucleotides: TGCGCCAGCAGCTTGGGCCGTAGGGCCGTAGCACAAGAGACCCAGTACTTC.

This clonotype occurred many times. As DNA, the CDR3 is TGTGCCAGCAGTTGGACAGGGGGGGCGAACACCGGGGAGCTGTTTTTT. This encodes CASSWTGGANTGELFF. This rearrangement joins TRBV12-3 or TRBV12-4 to TRBJ2-2, with 10 bases matching TRBD1. Germline trimming cut 4 bases from V and 0 bases from J; bases unmatched to any gene: 2. The CDR3 totals 16 residues.

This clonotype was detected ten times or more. CDR3 DNA: TGCAGCGTTGCTAAGGGACAGGGCTACAATGAGCAGTTCTTC. Amino acid sequence: CSVAKGQGYNEQFF. The chain joins TRBV29-1 to TRBJ2-1; 9 bases are shared with TRBD1. The J segment lost 3 bases and the V segment lost 4 bases, leaving 4 bases of the junction unmatched. CDR1 and CDR2 from the germline V gene are SQVTM and ANQGSEA. The CDR3 length is 14 residues.

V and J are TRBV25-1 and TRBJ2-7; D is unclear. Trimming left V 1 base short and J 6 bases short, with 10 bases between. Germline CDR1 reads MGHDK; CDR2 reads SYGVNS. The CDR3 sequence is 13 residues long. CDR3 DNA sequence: TGTGCCAGCAGTGAATGGGGTCTGGCCGAGCAGTACTTC. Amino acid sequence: CASSEWGLAEQYF.

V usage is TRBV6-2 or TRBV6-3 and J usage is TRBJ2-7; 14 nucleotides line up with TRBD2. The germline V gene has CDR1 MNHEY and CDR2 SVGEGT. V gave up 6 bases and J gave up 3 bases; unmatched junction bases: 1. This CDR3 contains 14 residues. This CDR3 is CASRTSGGVYEQYF. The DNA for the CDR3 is TGTGCCAGCAGGACTAGCGGGGGGGTCTACGAGCAGTACTTC.

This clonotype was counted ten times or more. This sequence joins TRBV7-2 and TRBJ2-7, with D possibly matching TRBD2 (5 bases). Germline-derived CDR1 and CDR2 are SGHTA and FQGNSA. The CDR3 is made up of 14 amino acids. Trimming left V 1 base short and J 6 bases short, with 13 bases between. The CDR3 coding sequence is TGTGCCAGCAGCTTAGTGTCAGCTGGAGGCGAGCAGTACTTC. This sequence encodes CASSLVSAGGEQYF.

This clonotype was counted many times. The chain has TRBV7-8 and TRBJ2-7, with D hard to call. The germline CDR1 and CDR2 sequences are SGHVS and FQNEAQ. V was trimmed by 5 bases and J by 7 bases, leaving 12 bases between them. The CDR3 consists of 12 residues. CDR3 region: CASSGDLGEQYF. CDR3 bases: TGTGCCAGCAGCGGGGATTTGGGGGAGCAGTACTTC.

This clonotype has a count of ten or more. The CDR3 region has the DNA TGTGCCAGCAAGCTGTTTACAGGGGACTACGAGCAGTACTTC. It yields the protein CASKLFTGDYEQYF. This chain connects TRBV27 to TRBJ2-7; 7 bases line up with TRBD1. The V and J ends lost 7 bases and 3 bases, in that order; junction bases with no gene match: 9. The CDR3 has 14 amino acids. Germline loops: CDR1 MNHEY, CDR2 SMNVEV (reference sequence).

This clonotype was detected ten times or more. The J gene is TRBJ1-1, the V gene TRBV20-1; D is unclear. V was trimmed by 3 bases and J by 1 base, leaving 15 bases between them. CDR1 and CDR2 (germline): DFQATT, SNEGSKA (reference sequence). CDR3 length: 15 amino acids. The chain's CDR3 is CSASYVWDGNTEAFF. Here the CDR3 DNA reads TGCAGTGCTAGTTACGTGTGGGATGGGAACACTGAAGCTTTCTTT.

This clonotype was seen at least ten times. CDR3 in amino acids: CASSLFDGTYEQYF. The CDR3 DNA follows: TGTGCCAGCAGCTTATTTGACGGAACCTACGAGCAGTACTTC. The V and J genes are TRBV7-2 and TRBJ2-7; D gene unclear. This CDR3 spans 14 amino acids. Deletions cut 2 bases from V and 2 bases from J, with 10 bases between. CDR1 SGHTA and CDR2 FQGNSA come from the germline V gene.

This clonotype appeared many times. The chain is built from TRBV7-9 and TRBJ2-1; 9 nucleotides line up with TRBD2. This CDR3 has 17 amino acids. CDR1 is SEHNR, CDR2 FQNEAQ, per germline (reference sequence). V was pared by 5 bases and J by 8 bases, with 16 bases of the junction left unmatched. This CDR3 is CASSRPVSGSLIHEQFF. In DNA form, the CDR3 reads TGTGCCAGCAGCCGTCCGGTTAGCGGGAGTTTAATCCATGAGCAGTTCTTC.

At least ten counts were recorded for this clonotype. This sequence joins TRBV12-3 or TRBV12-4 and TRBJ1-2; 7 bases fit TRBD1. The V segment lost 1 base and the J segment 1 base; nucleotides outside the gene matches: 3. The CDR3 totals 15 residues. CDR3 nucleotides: TGTGCCAGCAGTTTAGGTCCAGGGGGTAACTATGGCTACACCTTC. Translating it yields CASSLGPGGNYGYTF.

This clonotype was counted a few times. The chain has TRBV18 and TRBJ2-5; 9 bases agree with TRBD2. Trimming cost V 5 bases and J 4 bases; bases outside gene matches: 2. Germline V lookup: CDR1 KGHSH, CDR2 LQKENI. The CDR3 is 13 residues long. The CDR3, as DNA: TGTGCCAGCTCATCGGGACTAGCAGAGACCCAGTACTTC. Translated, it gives CASSSGLAETQYF.

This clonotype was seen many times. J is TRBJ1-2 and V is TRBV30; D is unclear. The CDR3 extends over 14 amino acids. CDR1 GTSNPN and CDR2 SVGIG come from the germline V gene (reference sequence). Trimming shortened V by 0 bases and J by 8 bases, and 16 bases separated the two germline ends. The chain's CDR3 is CAWSVPSVAGGYTF. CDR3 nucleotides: TGTGCCTGGAGTGTCCCATCAGTAGCGGGAGGCTACACCTTC.

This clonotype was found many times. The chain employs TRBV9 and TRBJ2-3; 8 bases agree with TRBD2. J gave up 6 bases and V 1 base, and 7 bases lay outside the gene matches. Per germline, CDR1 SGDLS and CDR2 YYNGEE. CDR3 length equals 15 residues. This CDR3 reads CASSVRRGGSDTQYF. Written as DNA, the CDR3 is TGTGCCAGCAGCGTAAGACGGGGGGGCAGTGATACGCAGTATTTT. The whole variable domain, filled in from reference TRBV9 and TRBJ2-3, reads DSGVTQTPKHLITATGQRVTLRCSPRSGDLSVYWYQQSLDQGLQFLIQYYNGEERAKGNILERFSAQQFPDLHSELNLSSLELGDSALYFCASSVRRGGSDTQYFGPGTRLTVL.

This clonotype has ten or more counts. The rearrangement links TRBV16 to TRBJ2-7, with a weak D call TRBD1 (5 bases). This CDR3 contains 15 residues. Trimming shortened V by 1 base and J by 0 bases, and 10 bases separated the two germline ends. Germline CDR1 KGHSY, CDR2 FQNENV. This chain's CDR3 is CASSQYGASSYEQYF. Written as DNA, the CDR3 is TGTGCCAGCAGCCAATATGGGGCTAGCTCCTACGAGCAGTACTTC. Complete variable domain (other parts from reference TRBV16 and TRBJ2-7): GEEVAQTPKHLVRGEGQKAKLYCAPIKGHSYVFWYQQVLKNEFKFLISFQNENVFDETGMPKERFSAKCLPNSPCSLEIQATKLEDSAVYFCASSQYGASSYEQYFGPGTRLTVT.

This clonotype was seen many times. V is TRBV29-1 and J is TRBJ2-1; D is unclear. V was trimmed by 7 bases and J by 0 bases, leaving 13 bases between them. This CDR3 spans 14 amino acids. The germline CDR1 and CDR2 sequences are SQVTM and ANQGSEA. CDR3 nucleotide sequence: TGCAGCGCCCCCCGCCTTAGCTCCTACAATGAGCAGTTCTTC. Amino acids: CSAPRLSSYNEQFF.

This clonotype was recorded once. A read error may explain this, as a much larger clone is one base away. CDR3 DNA sequence: TGTGCCAGTAGCCCAGCCGCCGGGACAGGGTCCCACGAGCAGCACTTC. Translating gives CASSPAAGTGSHEQHF. The chain employs TRBV19 and TRBJ2-7, with TRBD1 matching 9 bases. CDR1 LNHDA and CDR2 SQIVND come from the germline V gene (reference sequence). The CDR3 is 16 amino acids.

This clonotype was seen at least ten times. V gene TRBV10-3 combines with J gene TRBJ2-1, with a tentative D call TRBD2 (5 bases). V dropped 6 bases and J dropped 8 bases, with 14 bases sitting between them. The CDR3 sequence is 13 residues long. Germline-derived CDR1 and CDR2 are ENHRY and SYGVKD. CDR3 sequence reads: CAISTSLRDEQFF. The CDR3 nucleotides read TGTGCCATCAGCACAAGTTTGAGGGATGAGCAGTTCTTC.

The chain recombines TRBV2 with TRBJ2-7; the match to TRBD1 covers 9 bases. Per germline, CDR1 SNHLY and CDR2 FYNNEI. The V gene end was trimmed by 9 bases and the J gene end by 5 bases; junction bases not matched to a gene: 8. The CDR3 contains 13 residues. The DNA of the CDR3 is TGTGCCAGGAAACAGGGGGCGTTCGACGAGCAGTACTTC. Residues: CARKQGAFDEQYF. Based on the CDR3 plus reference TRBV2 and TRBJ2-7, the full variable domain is EPEVTQTPSHQVTQMGQEVILRCVPISNHLYFYWYRQILGQKVEFLVSFYNNEISEKSEIFDDQFSVERPDGSNFTLKIRSTKLEDSAMYFCARKQGAFDEQYFGPGTRLTVT.

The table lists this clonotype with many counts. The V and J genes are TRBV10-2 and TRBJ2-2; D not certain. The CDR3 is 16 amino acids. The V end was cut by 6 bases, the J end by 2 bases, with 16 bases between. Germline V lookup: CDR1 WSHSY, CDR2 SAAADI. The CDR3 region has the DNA TGCGCCAGCAGAGGGTCTGCATCTCTCAACACCGGGGAGCTGTTTTTT. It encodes CASRGSASLNTGELFF.

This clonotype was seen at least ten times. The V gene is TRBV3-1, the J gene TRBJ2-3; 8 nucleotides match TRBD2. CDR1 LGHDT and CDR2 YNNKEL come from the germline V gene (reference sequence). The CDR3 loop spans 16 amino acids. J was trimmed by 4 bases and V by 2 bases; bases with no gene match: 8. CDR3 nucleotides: TGTGCCAGCAGCCAACCGGGACTAGGTGTCGCAGATACGCAGTATTTT. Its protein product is CASSQPGLGVADTQYF.

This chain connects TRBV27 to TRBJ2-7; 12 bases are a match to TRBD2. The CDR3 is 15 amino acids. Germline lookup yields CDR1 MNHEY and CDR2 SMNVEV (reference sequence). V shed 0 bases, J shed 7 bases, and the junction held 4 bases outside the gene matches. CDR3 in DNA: TGTGCCAGCAGTTTATCGTGGCTAGCGGGAGGGGAGCAGTACTTC. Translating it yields CASSLSWLAGGEQYF.

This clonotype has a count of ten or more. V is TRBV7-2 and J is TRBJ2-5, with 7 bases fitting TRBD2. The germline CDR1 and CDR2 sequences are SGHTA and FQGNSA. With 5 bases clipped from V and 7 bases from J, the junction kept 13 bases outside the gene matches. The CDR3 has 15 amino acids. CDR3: CASSGGPAGSGTQYF. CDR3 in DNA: TGTGCCAGCAGCGGAGGTCCAGCGGGGAGCGGGACCCAGTACTTC. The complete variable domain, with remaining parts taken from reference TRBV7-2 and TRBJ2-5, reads GAGVSQSPSNKVTEKGKDVELRCDPISGHTALYWYRQSLGQGLEFLIYFQGNSAPDKSGLPSDRFSAERTGGSVSTLTIQRTQQEDSAVYLCASSGGPAGSGTQYFGPGTRLLVL.